The rows below give T cell receptor beta chains drawn from one sample of a study of cytomegalovirus exposure and HLA in healthy donors. The protocol was immunoSEQ multiplex PCR, while the TCRdb copy is restricted to in-frame clones and leaves out a portion. The table includes about 180,000 clones, roughly 70% detected once. Material for sequencing was PBMCs. The receptors derive from a male donor in good health and CMV-seronegative. Both conserved end residues are part of each CDR3. D genes are given only for firm matches. Rows give clone size only sometimes, using once, few, many, or a class for an expanded clone.

D,size,V,J,DNA,CDR3
.,.,TRBV5-1,TRBJ2-3,TGCGCCAGCAGTGTAGGACAGAGCACAGATACGCAGTATTTT,CASSVGQSTDTQYF
.,.,TRBV6-6,TRBJ1-2,TGTGCCAGCAGTTACGAGGGGGTGAACTATGGCTACACCTTC,CASSYEGVNYGYTF
.,.,TRBV19,TRBJ1-5,TGTGCCAGTATGGGACTGGGAGCGCTAGGGCAGCCCCAGCATTTT,CASMGLGALGQPQHF
.,.,TRBV29-1,TRBJ2-1,TGCAGCGTTGATGCAGGGGGAGGCTTAAAGGATGAGCAGTTCTTC,CSVDAGGGLKDEQFF
.,few,TRBV9,TRBJ1-3,TGTGCCAGCAGCCGTCAGGGTCCTGGAAACACCATATATTTT,CASSRQGPGNTIYF
.,few,TRBV27,TRBJ2-3,TGTGCCAGCAGTCCCGGGGATACGCAGTATTTT,CASSPGDTQYF
TRBD1,.,TRBV6-1,TRBJ1-1,TGTGCCAGCAGTGTCGGACAGGGTGGCACTGAAGCTTTCTTT,CASSVGQGGTEAFF
TRBD1,few,TRBV6-1,TRBJ2-2,TGTGCCAGCAGTCGGGACAGGGTTGTTTCCGGGGAGCTGTTTTTT,CASSRDRVVSGELFF
TRBD2,once,TRBV4-1,TRBJ2-5,TGCGCCAGCAGCCCCGCCGGGACTAGTAGGGTGACCCAGTACTTC,CASSPAGTSRVTQYF
TRBD1,.,TRBV10-3,TRBJ1-5,TGTGCCATCAGTGAGTCGATGGGCAGGGGGCATCAGCCCCAGCATTTT,CAISESMGRGHQPQHF
.,few,TRBV30,TRBJ1-5,TGTGCCTGGAGTGCGGGGGTGGGTAATCAGCCCCAGCATTTT,CAWSAGVGNQPQHF
.,once,TRBV28,TRBJ2-3,TGTGCCAGCAGTTTAGGATTGCGGTTTAGAGCGGAGCCGGACACAGATACGCAGTATTTT,CASSLGLRFRAEPDTDTQYF
.,.,TRBV27,TRBJ2-1,TGTGCCAGCAGTTTCCTAGGCTCGCGGCCCTACAATGAGCAGTTCTTC,CASSFLGSRPYNEQFF
.,.,TRBV30,TRBJ1-2,TGTGCCTGGAGCCCGACAGTAAACTATGGCTACACCTTC,CAWSPTVNYGYTF
.,.,TRBV9,TRBJ1-1,TGTGCCAGCAGCGTAGATGGCGGGGACACTGAAGCTTTCTTT,CASSVDGGDTEAFF
.,.,TRBV27,TRBJ2-7,TGTGCCAGCAGTCTCCACGCGGTAGGGGCCTACGAGCAGTACTTC,CASSLHAVGAYEQYF
.,once,TRBV30,TRBJ1-4,TGTGCCTGGAGTTTACAGGGCGCGGTCAAAAAACTGTTTTTT,CAWSLQGAVKKLFF
.,few,TRBV6-5,TRBJ1-5,TGTGCCAGCAGTGAAACCTCCGGGCCCCAGCATTTT,CASSETSGPQHF
.,.,TRBV28,TRBJ2-7,TGTGCCAGCAGTTTGGCTGGTACGGGGGAGCAGTACTTC,CASSLAGTGEQYF
TRBD2,.,TRBV7-2,TRBJ2-1,TGTGCCAGCAGCTTAGCTAGCGGGATCTACAATGAGCAGTTCTTC,CASSLASGIYNEQFF
TRBD1,.,TRBV29-1,TRBJ1-2,TGCAGCGTTGTCCAGGGGGCAGTCTATGGCTACACCTTC,CSVVQGAVYGYTF
TRBD2,.,TRBV19,TRBJ2-3,TGTGCCAGTAGTAGTGGCGGGAGAAGAACGGATACGCAGTATTTT,CASSSGGRRTDTQYF
TRBD2,.,TRBV7-2,TRBJ2-3,TGTGCCAGCAGCTTATACCTAGCGGGACTGACAGATACGCAGTATTTT,CASSLYLAGLTDTQYF
TRBD1,.,TRBV5-1,TRBJ2-7,TGCGCCAGCAGCTTACAGGGGGGCGTCTACGAGCAGTACTTC,CASSLQGGVYEQYF
.,.,TRBV10-3,TRBJ2-1,TGTGCCATCAGTGATAAGGAGCGCACTGAGCAGTTCTTC,CAISDKERTEQFF
.,few,TRBV5-1,TRBJ2-6,TGCGCCAGCAGCTCGGGGTCGGGTGGGGCCAACGTCCTGACTTTC,CASSSGSGGANVLTF
TRBD1,.,TRBV6-6,TRBJ1-5,TGTGCCAGCGGGCGACAGGGGGTCAATCAGCCCCAGCATTTT,CASGRQGVNQPQHF
TRBD2,.,TRBV28,TRBJ2-1,TGTGCCAGCAGGCTGGGGGGAGGGAATGAGCAGTTCTTC,CASRLGGGNEQFF
.,.,TRBV7-8,TRBJ1-3,.,CASSFGAGTASGNTIYF
TRBD1,few,TRBV11-2,TRBJ2-1,TGTGCCAGCAGTGACAGGGGAAATGAGCAGTTCTTC,CASSDRGNEQFF
TRBD2,.,TRBV19,TRBJ2-3,TGTGCCAGTAGTAGCGGACTAGCCGTAACAGATACGCAGTATTTT,CASSSGLAVTDTQYF
TRBD1,.,TRBV15,TRBJ2-7,TGTGCCACCAGCAGGGACCCGGGACAGGGGACTTCCGAGCAGTACTTC,CATSRDPGQGTSEQYF
.,.,TRBV6-6,TRBJ2-7,TGTGCCAGCAAACAGGGTGGCTACGAGCAGTACTTC,CASKQGGYEQYF
TRBD2,.,TRBV10-3,TRBJ2-1,TGTGCCACGGGACTAGCGAGACTCAATGAGCAGTTCTTC,CATGLARLNEQFF
.,.,TRBV30,TRBJ1-2,TGTGCCTGGAGTGGGAAAGGGGCTAACTATGGCTACACCTTC,CAWSGKGANYGYTF
.,once,TRBV28,TRBJ2-1,TGTGCCAGCAGTTTCTCCAACTCCCCCCATGAGCAGTTCTTC,CASSFSNSPHEQFF
.,.,TRBV28,TRBJ2-1,TGTGCCAGCAGTTTAAGGCCTCCGGGCTCCTACAATGAGCAGTTCTTC,CASSLRPPGSYNEQFF